Listed below are T cell receptor beta chains from one sample, sequenced in a study of prognosis after radiotherapy for stage I lung cancer. TCRdb used MiXCR to reprocess the multiplex PCR reads, holding one entry per CDR3 protein. This repertoire shows roughly 24,000 distinct CDR3 sequences, around 43% found once; its top ten account for about 30%. Source: PBMCs, taken before or after stereotactic body radiation therapy (not recorded which). These receptors all stem from a donor over 45 with non-small cell lung cancer. CDR3s include the opening cysteine and the closing phenylalanine or tryptophan. D genes are given only for firm matches. The size of a clone is reported for some rows only, either as once, few or many, or as a class for expanded clones.

d_gene	v_gene	abundance	j_gene	CDR3nt	CDR3aa
-	TRBV27	-	TRBJ2-7	TGTGCCAGCAGTTCTTACTCAGTCCACGAGCAGTACTTC	CASSSYSVHEQYF
TRBD2	TRBV7-2	-	TRBJ2-7	TGTGCCAGCAGCCCCGGACTAGCGTTGGCTGGAAACGAGCAGTACTTC	CASSPGLALAGNEQYF
-	TRBV9	many	TRBJ2-7	TGTGCCAGCGGCGGGACCGAGAACTACGAGCAGTACTTC	CASGGTENYEQYF
-	TRBV6-5	-	TRBJ2-3	TGTGCCAGCAGTTACATCGCAAGCACAGATACTCAGTATTTT	CASSYIASTDTQYF
-	TRBV6-2/TRBV6-3	-	TRBJ1-3	TGTGCCAGCAGTTTGGGGGGGCGTTTCGGAAACACCATATATTTT	CASSLGGRFGNTIYF
-	TRBV6-2/TRBV6-3	-	TRBJ2-7	TGTGCCAGCAGTTCCCCGGGACAAGCCTTCTACGAGCAGTACTTC	CASSSPGQAFYEQYF
-	TRBV28	-	TRBJ2-1	TGTGCCAGCAGTTTATGGGTAGCATTTGGGGACACCTACAATGAGCAGTTCTTC	CASSLWVAFGDTYNEQFF
-	TRBV20-1	many	TRBJ2-7	TGCAGTGCTAGGGGTGGTCGCTACGAGCAGTACTTC	CSARGGRYEQYF
-	TRBV2	many	TRBJ2-7	TGTGCCAGCAGACAAGGGGCCTCCTACGAGCAGTACTTC	CASRQGASYEQYF
-	TRBV12-3/TRBV12-4	-	TRBJ1-2	TGTGCCAGCAGACCAGACAGCTATGGCTACACCTTC	CASRPDSYGYTF
TRBD1	TRBV20-1	-	TRBJ1-3	TGCAGTGCTAGGGACAGGCCTAACTCTGGAAACACCATATATTTT	CSARDRPNSGNTIYF
-	TRBV27	-	TRBJ2-5	TGTGCCAGCAGTTTGGCCCCGACGGGCGTCCAAGAGACCCAGTACTTC	CASSLAPTGVQETQYF
-	TRBV9	-	TRBJ1-3	TGTGCCAGCAGCGTAGGGGGGATCTCTGGAAACACCATATATTTT	CASSVGGISGNTIYF
-	TRBV28	-	TRBJ2-7	TGTGCCAGCAGTCCCCCCTGGGGGGAGCAGTACTTC	CASSPPWGEQYF
TRBD1	TRBV15	many	TRBJ2-1	TGTGCCACCAGCAGAGATCTTCAGGGGGCTGAAGGAAGCGATGAGCAGTTCTTC	CATSRDLQGAEGSDEQFF
TRBD1	TRBV7-9	-	TRBJ1-3	TGTGCCAGCAGCTCGGCCGGGACAGGGGGAAACACCATATATTTT	CASSSAGTGGNTIYF
-	TRBV5-1	medium-sized	TRBJ2-2	TGCGCCAGCAGCTTTGGGGTATCGAGCACCGGGGAGCTGTTTTTT	CASSFGVSSTGELFF
TRBD1	TRBV4-2	-	TRBJ2-6	TGTGCCAGTAGACAGGGGACGAGGGGGGCCAACGTCCTGACTTTC	CASRQGTRGANVLTF
-	TRBV3-1	many	TRBJ1-2	TGTGCCAGCAGCCTCGGACAGTATGGCTACACCTTC	CASSLGQYGYTF
TRBD2	TRBV5-4	-	TRBJ2-5	TGTGCCAGCAGCTTGACTAGCGGGGAGACCCAGTACTTC	CASSLTSGETQYF
-	TRBV6-9	-	TRBJ2-1	TGTGCCAGCAGTTACAGAGAGTATTATACTGAGCAGTTCTTC	CASSYREYYTEQFF
-	TRBV2	-	TRBJ1-6	TGTGCCAGCAGTCTGAATTCACCCCTCCACTTT	CASSLNSPLHF
TRBD2	TRBV27	-	TRBJ2-3	TGTGCCAGCAGATCAAGACTAGCGGGAGACCCCCCAGATACGCAGTATTTT	CASRSRLAGDPPDTQYF
-	TRBV20-1	many	TRBJ2-3	TGCAGTGCTAGGGGGGACTTTGCTACGCAGTATTTT	CSARGDFATQYF
-	TRBV19	many	TRBJ1-5	TGTGCCAGTAGTATTGTCGTCCAGGGCGGACAGCCCCAGCATTTT	CASSIVVQGGQPQHF
-	TRBV30	many	TRBJ2-2	TGTGCCTGGAGTTATCAGTCCACCGGGGAGCTGTTTTTT	CAWSYQSTGELFF
TRBD1	TRBV3-1	many	TRBJ1-2	TGTGCCAGCAGCCAAGGGACAGGGTGGAGGGGTGGCTACACCTTC	CASSQGTGWRGGYTF
TRBD2	TRBV6-2/TRBV6-3	many	TRBJ2-5	TGTGCCAGCAGTTACTCTCTAGCGGGGGGGCAAGAGACCCAGTACTTC	CASSYSLAGGQETQYF
-	TRBV30	many	TRBJ2-7	TGTGCCTGGAGTCAGGGACGGATATACGAGCAGTACTTC	CAWSQGRIYEQYF
TRBD2	TRBV11-2	many	TRBJ2-3	TGTGCCAGCAGCTTAGACCCAACTAGCGGGGGGCACACAGATACGCAGTATTTT	CASSLDPTSGGHTDTQYF
TRBD2	TRBV12-3/TRBV12-4	once	TRBJ2-1	TGTGCCAGCAGTTTAAGCGGGAGAAGTCGAGATGAGCAGTTCTTC	CASSLSGRSRDEQFF
TRBD1	TRBV7-9	-	TRBJ2-4	TGTGCCAGCAGCCTACGACAGGGAAGCGGTGGGGACATTCAGTACTTC	CASSLRQGSGGDIQYF
TRBD2	TRBV11-2	-	TRBJ2-7	TGTGCCAGCAGCACCGGGACTAGCGGGGGGATATACGAGCAGTACTTC	CASSTGTSGGIYEQYF
TRBD1	TRBV20-1	-	TRBJ1-4	TGCAGTGCTAGAGATACAGGGGTACATGAAAAACTGTTTTTT	CSARDTGVHEKLFF
-	TRBV7-7	-	TRBJ2-1	TGTGCCAGCAGCCTGTGGACTACAGTAGGAGAGCAGTTCTTC	CASSLWTTVGEQFF
-	TRBV9	-	TRBJ2-2	TGTGCCAGCAGCGTATCCCCTAGCCAGGGGTGGGGGGAGCTGTTTTTT	CASSVSPSQGWGELFF
TRBD2	TRBV4-3	many	TRBJ2-3	TGCGCCAGCAGCCAAGGAGGACTAGCGGGAGATACGCAGTATTTT	CASSQGGLAGDTQYF
TRBD1	TRBV2	many	TRBJ2-5	TGTGCCAGCAGGGCAGGGGGAGCGGCCCAAGAGACCCAGTACTTC	CASRAGGAAQETQYF
-	TRBV7-3	many	TRBJ1-2	TGTGCCAGCAGCTTAACGTCGGCCGGCGGAGGCTACACCTTC	CASSLTSAGGGYTF
-	TRBV7-9	-	TRBJ1-2	TGTGCCAGCAGCGGGACCCTCTCCTATGGCTACACCTTC	CASSGTLSYGYTF
-	TRBV18	many	TRBJ2-5	TGTGCCAGCTCACCAATTCCGGAGACCCAGTACTTC	CASSPIPETQYF
-	TRBV12-3/TRBV12-4	many	TRBJ2-7	TGTGCCAGCAGTTTGGGGGACCTCGAGGACGAGCAGTACTTC	CASSLGDLEDEQYF
-	TRBV3-1	many	TRBJ2-1	TGTGCCAGCAGCCAAGTATCCACCCGTCGGGCCCCGTTCTTC	CASSQVSTRRAPFF
-	TRBV12-3/TRBV12-4	once	TRBJ1-1	TGTGCCAGCAGCCGAACAGGAATCACTGAAGCTTTTTTT	CASSRTGITEAFF
-	TRBV6-2/TRBV6-3	many	TRBJ1-1	TGTGCCAGCACCCAGAACACTGAAGCTTTCTTT	CASTQNTEAFF
-	TRBV27	many	TRBJ1-4	TGTGCCAGCAGTCGACAGCTTAATGAAAAACTGTTTTTT	CASSRQLNEKLFF
TRBD2	TRBV10-3	many	TRBJ2-1	TGTGCCAGCGACGGGGGGGGCAACAATGAGCAGTTCTTC	CASDGGGNNEQFF
-	TRBV19	-	TRBJ1-2	TGTGCCAGCAGATCCCCCGAGCCCCCCATGGCGGGCGTTGGCTACACCTTC	CASRSPEPPMAGVGYTF
TRBD1	TRBV12-3/TRBV12-4	many	TRBJ1-3	TGTGCCAGCAGGTCAACAGGGGGCAACACCATATATTTT	CASRSTGGNTIYF
-	TRBV7-9	many	TRBJ1-1	TGTGCCAGCAGCCGGTGGACTGAAGCTTTCTTT	CASSRWTEAFF
-	TRBV5-1	-	TRBJ2-7	TGCGCCAGCAGCTTGGCGGGAAACTCCTACGAGCGGTACTTC	CASSLAGNSYERYF
TRBD1	TRBV6-1	-	TRBJ1-5	TGTGCCAGCATTAGTTTGACAGGGAATCAGCCCCAGCATTTT	CASISLTGNQPQHF
-	TRBV7-2	-	TRBJ2-1	TGTGCCAGCAGCTGGGGGCTAGCGGAGGGCAATGAGCAGTTCTTC	CASSWGLAEGNEQFF
TRBD2	TRBV7-8	many	TRBJ2-3	TGTGCCAGCAGCTATCGGGGGGGAAGAGATACGCAGTATTTT	CASSYRGGRDTQYF
TRBD2	TRBV6-2/TRBV6-3	-	TRBJ2-7	TGTGCCATCTCTAGCGGGAGACCCAAGCAGTACTTC	CAISSGRPKQYF
-	TRBV18	many	TRBJ1-1	TGTGCCAGCTCATCAGAGAACACTGAAGCTTTCTTT	CASSSENTEAFF